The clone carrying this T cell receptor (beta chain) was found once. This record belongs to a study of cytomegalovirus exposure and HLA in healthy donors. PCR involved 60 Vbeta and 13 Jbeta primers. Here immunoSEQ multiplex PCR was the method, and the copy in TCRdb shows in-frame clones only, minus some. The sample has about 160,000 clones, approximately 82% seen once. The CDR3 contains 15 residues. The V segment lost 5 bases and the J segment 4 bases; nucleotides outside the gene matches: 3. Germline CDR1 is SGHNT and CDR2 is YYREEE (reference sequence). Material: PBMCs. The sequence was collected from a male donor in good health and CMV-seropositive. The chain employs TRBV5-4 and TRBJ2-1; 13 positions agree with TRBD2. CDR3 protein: CASRSGLAGYNEQFF. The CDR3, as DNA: TGTGCCAGCAGGTCGGGACTAGCGGGGTACAATGAGCAGTTCTTC.